These 30 T cell receptor beta chains were sequenced from one sample in a study of T cell responses to AZD1222 COVID-19 vaccine. Produced via immunoSEQ multiplex PCR; TCRdb's table is partial and in-frame only. The sample includes tens of thousands of clones, around 87% seen only once; the top ten take more than 20%. Sequenced material: peripheral blood, taken on day 0 of AZD1222 vaccination. Receptor source: an adult in good health.

This chain uses TRBV30 with TRBJ2-7; 8 bases are a match to TRBD1. This CDR3 is built from 12 residues. Germline assignment: CDR1 GTSNPN and CDR2 SVGIG (reference sequence). The J segment lost 12 bases and the V segment lost 1 base, leaving 8 bases of the junction unmatched. The CDR3 here is CAWSAGQAFTYF. The CDR3 DNA reads as TGTGCCTGGAGTGCGGGACAGGCTTTCACGTACTTC.

The rearrangement links TRBV20-1 to TRBJ2-3; a weak D match, TRBD2 (5 bases). Trimming removed 5 bases at V and 8 bases at J, with 8 bases between. The CDR3 runs 10 residues. The germline gives CDR1 DFQATT, CDR2 SNEGSKA (reference sequence). The CDR3 region is CSAGSSTQYF. The CDR3 DNA follows: TGCAGTGCTGGGAGTAGTACGCAGTATTTT.

This clone was observed a handful of times. The chain uses TRBV4-1 and TRBJ2-2; 8 bases fit TRBD2. Germline trimming cut 1 base from V and 4 bases from J; bases unmatched to any gene: 8. Per the germline V gene, CDR1 is MGHRA and CDR2 is YSYEKL. The CDR3 runs to 17 residues. The CDR3 is CASSQVSPGGSTGELFF. In nucleotides, the CDR3 is TGCGCCAGCAGCCAAGTCAGTCCGGGGGGGTCCACCGGGGAGCTGTTTTTT.

This clone was detected once. As DNA, the CDR3 is TGTGCCAGTAGTATAGGTCAGGGGGTGAGCTCCTATAATTCACCCCTCCACTTT. Protein sequence: CASSIGQGVSSYNSPLHF. The V call is TRBV19, the J call TRBJ1-6; 7 bases agree with TRBD1. The CDR3 spans 18 residues. The trim removed 1 base at V and 0 bases at J, leaving 6 bases unmatched. Germline CDR1 LNHDA, CDR2 SQIVND (reference sequence).

The chain couples TRBV6-6 to TRBJ1-5; D uncertain. Germline CDR1 and CDR2: MNHNY and SVGAGI (reference sequence). The V and J ends lost 2 bases and 2 bases respectively, with 10 bases between them. This CDR3 is 15 amino acids long. The DNA for the CDR3 is TGTGCCAGCAGTTACAAGGGTGGCGGCAATCAGCCCCAGCATTTT. Translation: CASSYKGGGNQPQHF.

In this sample, this clone turned up a few times. J is TRBJ1-2 and V is TRBV16; D not certain. The germline V and J ends were trimmed by 0 bases and 6 bases, with 5 bases remaining between them. CDR1 and CDR2 from the germline V gene are KGHSY and FQNENV. The CDR3 is 12 residues long. The CDR3 region is CASSQSADGYTF. In nucleotides, the CDR3 is TGTGCCAGCAGCCAATCGGCGGATGGCTACACCTTC.

This chain links TRBV3-1 (or the pseudogene TRBV3-2) with TRBJ1-2; D gene uncertain. V was cut by 1 base and J by 4 bases, with 13 bases left in between. This CDR3 is built from 15 residues. Germline V gene data show CDR1 as LGHDT and CDR2 as YNNKEL (reference sequence). Here the CDR3 reads CASSQGSGPFYGYTF. The CDR3 DNA sequence: TGTGCCAGCAGCCAAGGGTCCGGGCCGTTCTATGGCTACACCTTC.

The J gene is TRBJ2-5, the V gene TRBV3-1 (or the pseudogene TRBV3-2), with 8 bases lining up with TRBD2. This CDR3 is 16 amino acids long. With V trimmed by 3 bases and J by 2 bases, 8 bases remained unmatched. Germline values: CDR1 LGHDT, CDR2 YNNKEL (reference sequence). As DNA, the CDR3 is TGTGCCAGCAGCCATCGAATACGGGGGGGGCAAGAGACCCAGTACTTC. It codes for CASSHRIRGGQETQYF.

This sequence joins TRBV19 and TRBJ1-2; TRBD1 matches 8 bases. The CDR3 runs 17 residues. Germline loops: CDR1 LNHDA, CDR2 SQIVND (reference sequence). Trimming cost V 4 bases and J 1 base; bases outside gene matches: 11. CDR3 protein: CASSTGQGILFNYGYTF. For the CDR3, the DNA is TGTGCCAGTAGTACTGGACAGGGCATCCTTTTTAACTATGGCTACACCTTC.

The rearrangement links TRBV6-1 to TRBJ2-7; the match to TRBD1 covers 8 bases. Germline CDR1 and CDR2: MNHNS and SASEGT. V dropped 2 bases and J dropped 1; count of bases not matched to a gene: 13. There are 18 residues in the CDR3. The CDR3: CASSEPRLGQGGSYEQYF. CDR3 coding DNA: TGTGCCAGCAGTGAACCTCGTCTCGGACAGGGAGGTTCCTACGAGCAGTACTTC.

V is TRBV4-3 and J is TRBJ2-6; the D gene is possibly TRBD2 (6 bases). The CDR3 extends over 15 amino acids. With 4 bases removed from V and 0 bases from J, the gap between germline ends came to 7 bases. CDR1 is LGHNA, CDR2 YSLEER, per germline. CDR3 in amino acids: CASSLGGSGANVLTF. DNA for the CDR3: TGCGCCAGCAGCCTGGGAGGCTCTGGGGCCAACGTCCTGACTTTC.

The genes are TRBV5-5 and TRBJ1-6, with 11 bases fitting TRBD1. The CDR3 runs 17 residues. With 6 bases clipped from V and 5 bases from J, the junction kept 10 bases outside the gene matches. The germline V gene has CDR1 SGHKS and CDR2 YYEKEE (reference sequence). The CDR3, as DNA: TGTGCCAGCAAATGGACAGGGGGCGGCTTCGATAATTCACCCCTCCACTTT. As protein: CASKWTGGGFDNSPLHF.

The chain couples TRBV10-3 to TRBJ2-7; TRBD1 is a possible D gene (6 bases). Trimming took off 2 bases at V and 2 bases at J, with 13 bases between the two ends. The CDR3 loop spans 15 amino acids. In germline, CDR1 is ENHRY, CDR2 SYGVKD. Written as DNA, the CDR3 is TGTGCCATCAGTGAGCCGGAGACAGGAACCTACGAGCAGTACTTC. This translates into CAISEPETGTYEQYF.

The rearrangement uses TRBV5-1 and TRBJ1-6, with D maybe TRBD1 (6 bases). Germline V gene lookup returns CDR1 SGHRS and CDR2 YFSETQ. CDR3 size: 16 residues. Trimming removed 4 bases at V and 8 bases at J, with 19 bases between. The CDR3 coding sequence is TGCGCCAGCAGCCCAATCGGGCAGGGGACTGATTCACCCCTCCACTTT. This codes for CASSPIGQGTDSPLHF.

V and J are TRBV2 and TRBJ2-7; D perhaps matches TRBD1 (5 bases). Trimming removed 2 bases at V and 3 bases at J, with 5 bases between. Germline-derived CDR1 and CDR2 are SNHLY and FYNNEI. This CDR3 has 12 amino acids. DNA of the CDR3: TGTGCCAGCAGTGAAAGGGGCTACGAGCAGTACTTC. Amino acid sequence: CASSERGYEQYF.

This clone was counted a single time. The rearrangement links TRBV6-2 or TRBV6-3 to TRBJ2-5; a weak D match, TRBD1 (6 bases). The CDR3 has 16 amino acids. Trimming took 6 bases from V and 1 from J, leaving 18 bases between them. CDR1 is MNHEY and CDR2 is SVGEGT in the germline V gene. CDR3 amino acids: CASSQGQLSAQETQYF. The DNA of the CDR3 is TGTGCCAGCAGCCAGGGGCAGCTATCAGCCCAAGAGACCCAGTACTTC.

The chain links TRBV7-2 to TRBJ2-7; D unclear. This CDR3 region has 15 residues. CDR1 is SGHTA, CDR2 FQGNSA, per germline. V was shortened by 1 base and J by 0 bases, with 10 bases between the two germline ends. The CDR3 sequence: CASSLVVISSYEQYF. The CDR3 region has the DNA TGTGCCAGCAGCTTAGTGGTAATCAGCTCCTACGAGCAGTACTTC.

J is TRBJ2-3 and V is TRBV30; 8 positions match TRBD2. V lost 3 bases to trimming and J lost 0 bases; unmatched junction nucleotides: 11. The CDR3 runs to 17 residues. Germline CDR1 reads GTSNPN; CDR2 reads SVGIG (reference sequence). The CDR3 reads CAWRVPRGAPSTDTQYF. Written as DNA, the CDR3 is TGTGCCTGGAGAGTGCCGCGGGGGGCTCCTAGCACAGATACGCAGTATTTT. The whole variable domain, filled in from reference TRBV30 and TRBJ2-3, reads SQTIHQWPATLVQPVGSPLSLECTVEGTSNPNLYWYRQAAGRGLQLLFYSVGIGQISSEVPQNLSASRPQDRQFILSSKKLLLSDSGFYLCAWRVPRGAPSTDTQYFGPGTRLTVL.

The chain combines TRBV7-9 with TRBJ2-7; 11 bases are a match to TRBD2. Per the germline V gene, CDR1 is SEHNR and CDR2 is FQNEAQ (reference sequence). Unmatched junction bases numbered 6, after V lost 5 bases and J lost 0 bases. This CDR3 contains 16 residues. CDR3 sequence: CASSITGTSGSYEQYF. DNA of the CDR3: TGTGCCAGCAGCATTACCGGGACTAGCGGCTCCTACGAGCAGTACTTC.

Only one count was recorded for this clone. The V call is TRBV7-3, the J call TRBJ1-2, with TRBD1 as a possible D gene (6 bases). CDR3 size: 13 residues. The germline V gene encodes CDR1 SGHTA and CDR2 FQGTGA. The ends were cut back, 2 bases at V and 7 bases at J, with 11 bases in the middle. The CDR3 here is CASSLSGEVGYTF. The CDR3 DNA reads as TGTGCCAGCAGCTTATCAGGGGAGGTTGGCTACACCTTC.

This chain links TRBV7-3 with TRBJ2-3, with 11 bases identical to TRBD2. Germline V CDR1 and CDR2: SGHTA, FQGTGA. V was pared by 2 bases and J by 6 bases, with 10 bases of the junction left unmatched. The CDR3 has 17 residues. The CDR3 is CASSLGLAGGPGDTQYF. The CDR3 coding sequence is TGTGCCAGCAGCTTAGGGCTAGCGGGGGGCCCGGGCGATACGCAGTATTTT.

CDR3 amino acids: CANFKLPGQGNWDTEAFF. For the CDR3, the DNA is TGTGCCAACTTCAAACTTCCGGGACAGGGGAATTGGGACACTGAAGCTTTCTTT. The chain has TRBV5-8 and TRBJ1-1, with 10 bases identical to TRBD1. V shed 9 bases, J shed 3 bases, and the junction held 20 bases outside the gene matches. CDR1 and CDR2 (germline): SGHTS, YDEGEE. This CDR3 has 18 amino acids.

The gene calls are TRBV10-2 and TRBJ2-1, with D maybe TRBD2 (6 bases). Trimming left V 5 bases short and J 4 bases short, with 9 bases between. CDR3 size: 13 residues. Germline CDR1 is WSHSY and CDR2 is SAAADI. The CDR3 loop reads CASSPGVYNEQFF. The CDR3 nucleotides are TGCGCCAGCAGTCCGGGAGTGTACAATGAGCAGTTCTTC.

The chain links TRBV18 to TRBJ1-1; 8 bases fit TRBD1. The junction had 0 bases not matched to a gene; V was cut back by 4 bases and J by 8 bases. From germline, CDR1 is KGHSH and CDR2 LQKENI. This CDR3 comprises 11 residues. Here the CDR3 reads CASSRDREAFF. DNA for the CDR3: TGTGCCAGCTCACGGGACAGGGAAGCTTTCTTT. The full variable domain, completed using reference TRBV18 and TRBJ1-1, is NAGVMQNPRHLVRRRGQEARLRCSPMKGHSHVYWYRQLPEEGLKFMVYLQKENIIDESGMPKERFSAEFPKEGPSILRIQQVVRGDSAAYFCASSRDREAFFGQGTRLTVV.

The V and J genes are TRBV21-1 and TRBJ2-3; the D call in the table, TRBD2, was not verified against the DNA. TRBV21-1 is termed a pseudogene. The CDR3 has 14 residues. The CDR3 reads CASRTSGGFDTQYF. CDR3 nucleotide sequence: TGTGCCAGCAGGACTAGCGGGGGATTCGATACGCAGTATTTT.

The chain is built from TRBV2 and TRBJ1-2; D gene uncertain. Trimming took off 6 bases at V and 5 bases at J, with 16 bases between the two ends. From germline, CDR1 is SNHLY and CDR2 FYNNEI. The CDR3 extends over 14 amino acids. CDR3 in DNA: TGTGCCAGCAGAAGAGCCATCATGAGATATGGCTACACCTTC. This codes for CASRRAIMRYGYTF.

The CDR3 reads CASSPLPSGGLSSYNEQFF. The DNA for the CDR3 is TGTGCCAGCTCACCACTCCCTAGCGGGGGGCTTAGCTCCTACAATGAGCAGTTCTTC. The V call is TRBV18, the J call TRBJ2-1, with 11 bases fitting TRBD2. Trimming removed 1 base from V and 0 bases from J; junction bases left unmatched: 8. This CDR3 spans 19 amino acids. Germline-derived CDR1 and CDR2 are KGHSH and LQKENI.

This chain joins TRBV5-1 and TRBJ1-1, with D tentatively TRBD1 (6 bases). The ends were cut back, 0 bases at V and 4 bases at J, with 16 bases in the middle. The CDR3 contains 16 residues. CDR1 and CDR2 from the germline V gene are SGHRS and YFSETQ. The DNA of the CDR3 is TGCGCCAGCAGCTTGGTAGGGGGGGCCGTCCCCACTGAAGCTTTCTTT. Amino acids: CASSLVGGAVPTEAFF.

This clone was picked up one time. The chain recombines TRBV7-3 with TRBJ2-7; the D is unclear. Germline CDR1 is SGHTA and CDR2 is FQGTGA. The CDR3 extends over 14 amino acids. The ends were cut back, 1 base at V and 5 bases at J, with 12 bases in the middle. The CDR3 sequence is CASSLMSRVDEQYF. In DNA, the CDR3 is TGTGCCAGCAGCTTAATGTCCAGAGTCGACGAGCAGTACTTC.

This chain links TRBV5-4 with TRBJ1-1, with D unresolved. The CDR3 is 13 amino acids. Trimming pared 2 bases from V and 1 base from J, leaving 6 bases between. The germline gives CDR1 SGHNT, CDR2 YYREEE (reference sequence). For the CDR3, the DNA is TGTGCCAGCAGCTTCGGAAAGAACACTGAAGCTTTCTTT. Its protein product is CASSFGKNTEAFF.